Shown below are 14 T cell receptor beta chains from a single sample sequenced in a study of blood T cells in healthy people across ages. A second PCR of about 7 to 12 cycles used a sample-barcoded 5' primer and a J-beta primer mix. Using its own MiXCR run on the 5' RACE reads, TCRdb lists one record per CDR3 protein. Of some 1.5 million distinct CDR3 sequences in the sample, 28% were seen once. Input material: blood. The receptor set was obtained from a woman aged 30 to 39 in good health.

The gene calls are TRBV5-1 and TRBJ2-7, with TRBD2 identical over 7 bases. Germline values: CDR1 SGHRS, CDR2 YFSETQ. The CDR3 has 13 residues. CDR3 sequence: CTTARTGGYEQYF. The CDR3, as DNA: TGCACCACAGCCCGGACGGGAGGCTACGAGCAGTACTTC. The entire variable domain, with the rest obtained from reference TRBV5-1 and TRBJ2-7, is as follows: KAGVTQTPRYLIKTRGQQVTLSCSPISGHRSVSWYQQTPGQGLQFLFEYFSETQRNKGNFPGRFSGRQFSNSRSEMNVSTLELGDSALYLCTTARTGGYEQYFGPGTRLTVT.

With regard to this clonotype: A much larger clonotype is one base distant, so this may be a read error. The chain is built from TRBV9 and TRBJ2-4, with D uncertain. The CDR3 contains 14 residues. CDR1 and CDR2 (germline): SGDLS, YYNGEE. The CDR3 DNA sequence: TGTGCCAGCAGCGTAGATTCACAAACTTACGAGCAGCACTTC. Its translation is CASSVDSQTYEQHF.

A few counts support this clonotype. The chain employs TRBV29-1 and TRBJ1-1; tentatively, D is TRBD1 (6 bases). The CDR3 is 13 residues long. The germline V gene has CDR1 SQVTM and CDR2 ANQGSEA. Trimming shortened V by 7 bases and J by 5 bases, and 17 bases separated the two germline ends. CDR3 coding DNA: TGCAGCGCTGGACAGCGGGTGGGGACTGAAGCTTTCTTT. This encodes CSAGQRVGTEAFF.

The V call is TRBV28, the J call TRBJ2-2, with D tentatively TRBD1 (5 bases). Germline V gives CDR1 MDHEN, CDR2 SYDVKM. Trimming took off 5 bases at V and 7 bases at J, with 11 bases between the two ends. The CDR3 has 13 residues. The CDR3 DNA reads TGTGCCAGCAGTATGAACAGGCGCGGGGAGCTGTTTTTT. Translation: CASSMNRRGELFF.

The sample holds a few counts of this clonotype. The chain employs TRBV7-6 and TRBJ2-7; TRBD1 or TRBD2 may be the D gene (7 bases each). The CDR3 consists of 15 residues. From germline, CDR1 is SGHVS and CDR2 FNYEAQ. V gave up 5 bases and J gave up 0 bases, with 14 bases separating them. The CDR3 reads CASSAREGASYEQYF. The CDR3 DNA follows: TGTGCCAGCAGCGCAAGGGAGGGGGCCTCCTACGAGCAGTACTTC.

The chain joins TRBV20-1 to TRBJ2-7; D is perhaps TRBD1 (5 bases). Germline V gene data show CDR1 as DFQATT and CDR2 as SNEGSKA (reference sequence). The germline V and J ends were trimmed by 2 bases and 6 bases, with 11 bases remaining between them. The CDR3 contains 12 residues. In DNA form, the CDR3 reads TGCAGTGCTAGAAGCAGGGAAGCCGAGCAGTACTTC. Protein: CSARSREAEQYF.

At least ten counts were recorded for this clonotype. This chain uses TRBV9 with TRBJ2-5, with 8 positions matching TRBD1. Germline CDR1 is SGDLS and CDR2 is YYNGEE. This CDR3 spans 16 amino acids. V was clipped by 4 bases and J by 5 bases; unmatched bases: 13. In DNA, the CDR3 is TGTGCCAGCAGCTCTCATGATCAGGACAGGGATGAGACCCAGTACTTC. Its translation is CASSSHDQDRDETQYF.

As to this clonotype: At one end the junction does not follow the germline gene, possibly because of a read error. The rearrangement links TRBV7-2 to TRBJ2-7; 11 bases are a match to TRBD2. This CDR3 region has 17 residues. Germline CDR1 and CDR2: SGHTA and FQGNSA. CDR3 sequence: CASSLDRTSGLTYGQYF. The CDR3 bases are TGTGCCAGCAGCTTAGACCGGACTAGCGGGCTAACCTACGGGCAGTACTTC.

The CDR3 nucleotides read TGCGCCAGCAGCAGGACGGAACGCCCGACTGAAGCTTTCTTT. Translated: CASSRTERPTEAFF. The genes are TRBV5-1 and TRBJ1-1; D not certain. Germline lookup yields CDR1 SGHRS and CDR2 YFSETQ. This CDR3 contains 14 residues. V was clipped by 4 bases and J by 5 bases, with 15 bases between them.

This clonotype was observed a few times. The chain joins TRBV5-1 to TRBJ1-4; D not resolved. V lost 7 bases and J 3 bases, leaving 13 bases between the germline ends. The CDR3 has 14 residues. Germline V gene lookup returns CDR1 SGHRS and CDR2 YFSETQ. CDR3 bases: TGCGCCAGCGTCTGGACGTTCTCTAATGAAAAACTGTTTTTT. Amino acid sequence: CASVWTFSNEKLFF.

This clonotype has only a few counts. J is TRBJ1-2 and V is TRBV7-2; D is ambiguous. The V gene lost 2 bases and the J gene lost 4 bases, with 11 bases spanning the gap. The CDR3 is 14 amino acids. CDR1 is SGHTA, CDR2 FQGNSA, per germline. Here the CDR3 DNA reads TGTGCCAGCAGCTTATTCTCAATCACCTATGGCTACACCTTC. Its protein product is CASSLFSITYGYTF.

This clonotype has just a few counts. Since a much larger clone is just one base distant, this may be a read error. V gene TRBV2 combines with J gene TRBJ2-1; D is perhaps TRBD1 or TRBD2 (5 bases each). TRBJ2-7 matches the DNA end more closely, so the J call is doubtful. This CDR3 has 13 residues. The germline V gene has CDR1 SNHLY and CDR2 FYNNEI. The CDR3 region is CAREGSSYNEQYF. In DNA form, the CDR3 reads TGTGCCAGAGAGGGGAGCTCCTACAATGAGCAGTACTTC.

V usage is TRBV10-3 and J usage is TRBJ2-1; 12 bases line up with TRBD2. Trimming cost V 6 bases and J 9 bases; bases outside gene matches: 12. The CDR3 runs 16 residues. Germline V gene lookup returns CDR1 ENHRY and CDR2 SYGVKD. The CDR3 coding sequence is TGTGCCATCAGCCCGTCTAGCGGGAGGGCCTCTTTTGAGCAGTTCTTC. Translation gives CAISPSSGRASFEQFF.

In its sample, this clonotype was seen a few times. The chain employs TRBV6-1 and TRBJ1-5, with unresolved D. This CDR3 contains 15 residues. V lost 7 bases, J lost 3 bases, and 16 bases lay in between. Germline V gene lookup returns CDR1 MNHNS and CDR2 SASEGT. The CDR3 spells CASTEWAGDNQPQHF. CDR3 DNA sequence: TGTGCCAGCACCGAATGGGCAGGTGACAATCAGCCCCAGCATTTT.